This entry lists 16 T cell receptor beta chains sequenced from one sample in a study of human thymus T cells. Profiled with immunoSEQ multiplex PCR; TCRdb holds only in-frame clones, not every one. The data contain about 130,000 clones, around 94% of them singletons. Thymic material originated from resections removed in the course of corrective heart surgery. The specimen sequenced was thymus tissue. The receptor source for this set is a boy younger than two with a congenital heart defect but otherwise immunologically healthy.

The chain carries TRBV6-4 and TRBJ2-7; no clear D gene. Looked up from germline, CDR1 is MRHNA and CDR2 is SNTAGT. V was cut by 7 bases and J by 1 base, with 8 bases left in between. The CDR3 spans 12 residues. DNA of the CDR3: TGTGCCAGCACCCGAGAATCCTACGAGCAGTACTTC. Protein sequence: CASTRESYEQYF.

The chain employs TRBV4-3 and TRBJ2-5; maybe TRBD1 (6 bases). Germline V gives CDR1 LGHNA, CDR2 YSLEER. V was shortened by 0 bases and J by 5 bases, with 16 bases between the two germline ends. CDR3 length: 16 residues. The CDR3 region has the DNA TGCGCCAGCAGCCAAGAGGGTAGGACAGTCGGGGAGACCCAGTACTTC. Translation gives CASSQEGRTVGETQYF.

This rearrangement joins TRBV28 to TRBJ1-5, with 8 bases matching TRBD1. The CDR3 has 16 amino acids. The V and J ends lost 6 bases and 5 bases, in that order; junction bases with no gene match: 12. Germline V lookup: CDR1 MDHEN, CDR2 SYDVKM. The CDR3 DNA follows: TGTGCCAGCAGATCAACACGACAGGGGAGGGATCAGCCCCAGCATTTT. It codes for CASRSTRQGRDQPQHF.

This chain joins TRBV15 and TRBJ2-7; the D is unclear. Trimming took 2 bases from V and 2 from J, leaving 10 bases between them. This CDR3 contains 14 residues. Germline values: CDR1 LNHNV, CDR2 YYDKDF (reference sequence). CDR3 nucleotides: TGTGCCACCAGCAGACTGGACGGAACCTACGAGCAGTACTTC. This codes for CATSRLDGTYEQYF.

V usage is TRBV27 and J usage is TRBJ1-1; possibly TRBD1 for D (5 bases). The germline V gene encodes CDR1 MNHEY and CDR2 SMNVEV (reference sequence). Trimming removed 5 bases at V and 0 bases at J, with 10 bases between. The CDR3 is 14 amino acids. CDR3: CASSEKTVNTEAFF. CDR3 bases: TGTGCCAGCAGTGAAAAGACAGTGAACACTGAAGCTTTCTTT.

The chain employs TRBV10-3 and TRBJ1-1; 8 nucleotides match TRBD1. CDR3 size: 16 residues. J was trimmed by 4 bases and V by 6 bases; bases with no gene match: 13. Germline assignment: CDR1 ENHRY and CDR2 SYGVKD. CDR3 protein: CAIRKKSDRVRTEAFF. DNA for the CDR3: TGTGCCATCAGGAAAAAATCGGACAGGGTTCGCACTGAAGCTTTCTTT.

The rearrangement links TRBV9 to TRBJ2-1, with TRBD2 matching 12 bases. Trimming removed 1 base from V and 0 bases from J; junction bases left unmatched: 2. The CDR3 runs to 17 residues. The germline CDR1 and CDR2 sequences are SGDLS and YYNGEE. Written as DNA, the CDR3 is TGTGCCAGCAGCGTAACTAGCGGGGGGAGCTCCTACAATGAGCAGTTCTTC. Protein: CASSVTSGGSSYNEQFF.

The chain's CDR3 is CATSRGGGQDPYEQYF. CDR3 sequence (DNA): TGTGCCACCAGCAGAGGAGGGGGACAGGACCCCTACGAGCAGTACTTC. The chain carries TRBV15 and TRBJ2-7; 8 positions agree with TRBD1. CDR3 size: 16 residues. Germline V gene sequence: CDR1 LNHNV, CDR2 YYDKDF (reference sequence). Trimming took 1 base from V and 2 from J; bases not matched to a gene: 7.

The chain is built from TRBV28 and TRBJ2-2; D not resolved. Deletions cut 8 bases from V and 7 bases from J, with 14 bases between. CDR3 size: 13 residues. The germline gives CDR1 MDHEN, CDR2 SYDVKM. The CDR3 DNA reads TGTGCCAGCGGATTATTTCCGATCGGGGAGCTGTTTTTT. Translating gives CASGLFPIGELFF.

V usage is TRBV4-3 and J usage is TRBJ2-1; D unclear. The CDR3 extends over 16 amino acids. Germline CDR1 LGHNA, CDR2 YSLEER. V shed 0 bases and J shed 0 bases, with 9 bases lying between them. The CDR3 loop is CASSQDRQFSYNEQFF. The CDR3, as DNA: TGCGCCAGCAGCCAAGATCGTCAGTTCTCCTACAATGAGCAGTTCTTC.

The V call is TRBV27, the J call TRBJ1-6; TRBD1 matches at 8 bases. In germline, CDR1 is MNHEY, CDR2 SMNVEV (reference sequence). The V segment lost 1 base and the J segment 7 bases; nucleotides outside the gene matches: 6. The CDR3 extends over 16 amino acids. CDR3 nucleotide sequence: TGTGCCAGCAGTTTATGGTCGCGGACAGGGAATTCACCCCTCCACTTT. Translation: CASSLWSRTGNSPLHF.

The CDR3, as DNA: TGTGCCAGCAGCTTGGCTGCGGGGAATCAGCCCCAGCATTTT. Translated: CASSLAAGNQPQHF. V is TRBV5-5 and J is TRBJ1-5, with D unresolved. The CDR3 spans 14 residues. CDR1 and CDR2 (germline): SGHKS, YYEKEE (reference sequence). Trimming took off 0 bases at V and 4 bases at J, with 8 bases between the two ends.

The CDR3 coding sequence is TGTGCCAGCAGCCACAAAGGACAGAGCTCCTATAATTCACCCCTCCACTTT. It encodes CASSHKGQSSYNSPLHF. The chain joins TRBV7-2 to TRBJ1-6; D might be TRBD1 (6 bases). CDR1 and CDR2 (germline): SGHTA, FQGNSA. V lost 5 bases and J 0 bases, leaving 14 bases between the germline ends. The CDR3 is 17 amino acids.

The chain joins TRBV9 to TRBJ1-1; no reliable D call. With 0 bases removed from V and 1 base from J, the gap between germline ends came to 10 bases. Germline V lookup: CDR1 SGDLS, CDR2 YYNGEE. The CDR3 runs 15 residues. The CDR3 sequence is CASSVGVGENTEAFF. CDR3 DNA sequence: TGTGCCAGCAGCGTAGGGGTGGGAGAGAACACTGAAGCTTTCTTT.

The gene calls are TRBV5-1 and TRBJ1-6, with a possible D match to TRBD1 (6 bases). Trimming shortened V by 4 bases and J by 0 bases, and 14 bases separated the two germline ends. Germline assignment: CDR1 SGHRS and CDR2 YFSETQ. This CDR3 comprises 17 residues. The CDR3 loop reads CASSGDNLSSYNSPLHF. CDR3 bases: TGCGCCAGCAGCGGGGACAACCTGAGCTCCTATAATTCACCCCTCCACTTT. Full variable domain (rest looked up from reference TRBV5-1 and TRBJ1-6): KAGVTQTPRYLIKTRGQQVTLSCSPISGHRSVSWYQQTPGQGLQFLFEYFSETQRNKGNFPGRFSGRQFSNSRSEMNVSTLELGDSALYLCASSGDNLSSYNSPLHFGNGTRLTVT.

CDR3 in amino acids: CASSPSGTDTQYF. The CDR3 nucleotides are TGTGCCAGCAGCCCGTCCGGCACAGATACGCAGTATTTT. The chain links TRBV4-2 to TRBJ2-3; D is unclear. The V gene's germline CDR1 is LGHNA and CDR2 YNFKEQ. V lost 4 bases, J lost 1 base, and 6 bases lay in between. This CDR3 contains 13 residues.